This note documents a single T cell receptor beta chain sequence. Antigen specificity is unknown. Looked up from germline, CDR1 is LNHNV and CDR2 is YYDKDF (reference sequence). This CDR3 spans 18 amino acids. V lost 3 bases to trimming and J lost 1 base, with 18 bases between them. The data were taken from a study of T cell responses to AZD1222 COVID-19 vaccine. Study results and caveats: Among those given AZD1222, only five to seven were seropositive at baseline.

Second doses were pooled across both intervals (about 4 or about 12 weeks). The data were produced by immunoSEQ multiplex PCR, yet TCRdb's version contains in-frame clones alone and is incomplete. The table shows 150,000 or so clones, with approximately 91% occurring only once. The origin of this receptor is an adult who received the AZD1222 COVID-19 vaccine. The input for sequencing was peripheral blood, taken 28 days after the second AZD1222 dose. V is TRBV15 and J is TRBJ2-2; maybe TRBD2 (6 bases). CDR3 region: CATSRDPPGLQNTGELFF. CDR3 coding DNA: TGTGCCACCAGCAGGGATCCACCGGGACTCCAGAACACCGGGGAGCTGTTTTTT.